This T cell receptor (beta chain) was profiled in a study of cytomegalovirus exposure and HLA in healthy donors. Study overall: One earlier analysis, a look at roughly 170 million T cells, found roughly 110 million unique TCR beta sequences. Points from the study as a whole: Common viral pathogens seemed to be connected with several of the most significant clusters, according to a later analysis. More clonal expansion characterized HLA-associated TCR beta chains than equally common others in a later analysis. Indistinguishable V segments, including TRBV6-2 and TRBV6-3, were excluded.

This PCR relied on a set of 60 Vbeta primers and 13 Jbeta primers. Profiled with immunoSEQ multiplex PCR; TCRdb holds only in-frame clones, not every one. Of approximately 180,000 clones in the sample, roughly 85% were seen once. This CDR3 region has 15 residues. V shed 3 bases, J shed 3 bases, and the junction held 5 bases outside the gene matches. Germline values: CDR1 MDHEN, CDR2 SYDVKM. With respect to this clone: The antigen is undetermined.

The clonotype originates from a woman aged 18-35 years in good health and CMV-seronegative. V is TRBV28 and J is TRBJ2-7, with 10 bases lining up with TRBD1. The sequenced sample was PBMCs. Here the CDR3 reads CASSFGWTGGYEQYF. The CDR3 DNA reads as TGTGCCAGCAGTTTTGGGTGGACAGGGGGCTACGAGCAGTACTTC.